This record covers a single T cell receptor beta chain. The repertoire was sequenced with immunoSEQ multiplex PCR; TCRdb's copy has only in-frame clones and lacks some. The table lists some 150,000 clones, about four fifths of them singletons, with roughly 9% in the top ten. This specimen comes from a study of blood T cell repertoires in COVID-19. Study information: Acute and convalescent COVID-19 samples came from the United States, Italy and Spain. Sample material is recorded as cDNA or gDNA derived from T cells, B-cell-depleted T cells, or PBMCs.

The ends were cut back, 1 base at V and 4 bases at J, with 10 bases in the middle. The CDR3 is made up of 14 amino acids. Germline CDR1 MDHEN, CDR2 SYDVKM. The clonotype comes from a woman in her 70s with acute or convalescent COVID-19. Input material: peripheral blood. The rearrangement links TRBV28 to TRBJ1-2; no firm D call. CDR3 nucleotide sequence: TGTGCCAGCAGTTTATACGGGGTGGGCTATGGCTACACCTTC. It yields the protein CASSLYGVGYGYTF.